This TCR beta chain emerged from a study of shared clonotypes between healthy human individuals. Positive CCR7 selection of CD45RO-negative cells yielded the naive CD8 cells, and terminally differentiated effector memory CD45RA+ cells were excluded. Only Caucasian adults living in Nashville, Tennessee served as donors. The protocol was immunoSEQ multiplex PCR, while the TCRdb copy is restricted to in-frame clones and leaves out a portion. The table includes approximately 720,000 clones, approximately 90% detected once. V lost 5 bases and J lost 6, with 11 bases in between. In germline, CDR1 is SGHTA, CDR2 FQGNSA. The CDR3 extends over 13 amino acids.

This chain links TRBV7-2 with TRBJ1-5; D is possibly TRBD1 (5 bases). Sequencing was done on a sample of naive CD8+ T cells sorted from blood. The receptor's source is a young man in good health. CDR3 bases: TGTGCCAGCAGCGCCGGGGCGGTTCAGCCCCAGCATTTT. Translation gives CASSAGAVQPQHF.